These 23 T cell receptor beta chains share one sample of origin, sequenced in a study of cytomegalovirus exposure and HLA in healthy donors. PCR used 60 Vbeta primers and 13 Jbeta primers. Measured with immunoSEQ multiplex PCR; TCRdb has only the in-frame clones, and not every one. The sample lists 180,000 or so clones; roughly 75% were seen once. The material sequenced was PBMCs. All receptors come from a middle-aged woman in good health and CMV-seropositive.

The V and J genes are TRBV14 and TRBJ2-7, with TRBD2 matching 10 bases. CDR1 SGHDN and CDR2 FVKESK come from the germline V gene. CDR3 size: 17 residues. V lost 1 base, J lost 3 bases, and 9 bases stayed unmatched. The CDR3 here is CASSQVRAGGLFYEQYF. The CDR3 DNA sequence: TGTGCCAGCAGCCAAGTCAGAGCGGGAGGGCTGTTCTACGAGCAGTACTTC.

V and J are TRBV19 and TRBJ1-5; 9 bases fit TRBD1. The CDR3 is 15 amino acids. Germline CDR1 reads LNHDA; CDR2 reads SQIVND (reference sequence). Trimming took 3 bases from V and 7 from J; bases not matched to a gene: 7. The CDR3 sequence: CASSIHRGREQPQHF. DNA of the CDR3: TGTGCCAGTAGTATCCACAGGGGGCGCGAGCAGCCCCAGCATTTT.

This clone was picked up a small number of times. This chain uses TRBV7-2 with TRBJ2-5, with TRBD2 matching over 13 bases. Judging by the DNA end, TRBJ2-7 fits better; the J call may be wrong. CDR3 length: 18 amino acids. Germline assignment: CDR1 SGHTA and CDR2 FQGNSA. For the CDR3, the DNA is TGTGCCAGCAGCTTACCCCTCGGACTAGCGGGAGACATCTACGAGCAGTACTTC. It is translated as CASSLPLGLAGDIYEQYF.

In its sample, this clone was seen once. The chain combines TRBV15 with TRBJ2-7; 8 bases are shared with TRBD1. The CDR3 runs to 14 residues. The V gene's germline CDR1 is LNHNV and CDR2 YYDKDF (reference sequence). Germline trimming cut 1 base from V and 3 bases from J; bases unmatched to any gene: 2. The CDR3, as DNA: TGTGCCACCAGCAGAGGAGGACAGGGCTACGAGCAGTACTTC. Its protein product is CATSRGGQGYEQYF.

The chain has TRBV6-5 and TRBJ2-2; no reliable D call. V was trimmed by 7 bases and J by 2 bases, leaving 2 bases between them. CDR3 length: 11 residues. Germline V gives CDR1 MNHEY, CDR2 SVGAGI. CDR3 bases: TGTGCCAGCACTAACACCGGGGAGCTGTTTTTT. Translating gives CASTNTGELFF.

V gene TRBV7-9 combines with J gene TRBJ2-7; no definite D call. Germline V gene data show CDR1 as SEHNR and CDR2 as FQNEAQ (reference sequence). V was shortened by 6 bases and J by 7 bases, with 19 bases between the two germline ends. The CDR3 length is 14 residues. The CDR3 reads CASSSPGGEFEQYF. CDR3 DNA: TGTGCCAGCAGTTCTCCGGGTGGTGAATTTGAGCAGTACTTC.

CDR3: CASSKETGVNYGYTF. CDR3 in DNA: TGTGCCAGCAGCAAAGAGACAGGGGTTAACTATGGCTACACCTTC. The chain has TRBV21-1 and TRBJ1-2; TRBD1 is the table's D call and was not checked against the DNA. TRBV21-1 is a pseudogene. There are 15 residues in the CDR3.

There are a few counts of this clone. The chain carries TRBV5-1 and TRBJ2-3, with 7 nucleotides matching TRBD2. The CDR3 has 16 residues. V gave up 5 bases and J gave up 8 bases; unmatched junction bases: 17. Germline values: CDR1 SGHRS, CDR2 YFSETQ. CDR3 sequence reads: CASSPGGRRLTATQYF. The CDR3 DNA reads as TGCGCCAGCAGTCCGGGGGGACGGCGTCTGACGGCTACGCAGTATTTT.

The chain recombines TRBV5-4 with TRBJ1-5; D uncertain. This CDR3 comprises 13 residues. From germline, CDR1 is SGHNT and CDR2 YYREEE (reference sequence). Trimming cost V 4 bases and J 5 bases, with 10 bases left between them. CDR3 region: CASSLDWDQPQHF. The DNA of the CDR3 is TGTGCCAGCAGCCTAGACTGGGATCAGCCCCAGCATTTT.

J is TRBJ1-3 and V is TRBV6-6; D not certain. CDR1 is MNHNY and CDR2 is SVGAGI in the germline V gene (reference sequence). Between the trimmed V and J ends, which lost 7 bases and 1 base, there was a span of 11 bases. This CDR3 has 14 amino acids. The CDR3 spells CASTGDSSGNTIYF. In DNA, the CDR3 is TGTGCCAGCACCGGAGACTCATCTGGAAACACCATATATTTT.

This chain links TRBV5-8 with TRBJ1-5, with D possibly matching TRBD1 (6 bases). Between the trimmed V and J ends, which lost 4 bases and 1 base, there was a span of 9 bases. The CDR3 has 14 amino acids. Looked up from germline, CDR1 is SGHTS and CDR2 is YDEGEE. The CDR3 DNA follows: TGTGCCAGCAGCCGGACAGCCAGCAATCAGCCCCAGCATTTT. Translating it yields CASSRTASNQPQHF.

CDR3 in DNA: TGTGCCAGTAGTTCCCTAGCGGGAGATACGCAGTATTTT. It is translated as CASSSLAGDTQYF. The V and J genes are TRBV19 and TRBJ2-3, with 8 bases identical to TRBD2. The V gene's germline CDR1 is LNHDA and CDR2 SQIVND (reference sequence). The CDR3 totals 13 residues. V dropped 5 bases and J dropped 5; count of bases not matched to a gene: 3. Full variable domain (outside the CDR3, taken from reference TRBV19 and TRBJ2-3): DGGITQSPKYLFRKEGQNVTLSCEQNLNHDAMYWYRQDPGQGLRLIYYSQIVNDFQKGDIAEGYSVSREKKESFPLTVTSAQKNPTAFYLCASSSLAGDTQYFGPGTRLTVL.

The chain is built from TRBV5-4 and TRBJ2-3; 7 nucleotides line up with TRBD2. The CDR3 loop spans 16 amino acids. Germline V CDR1 and CDR2: SGHNT, YYREEE (reference sequence). After removal of 0 bases from V and 2 bases from J, the junction contained 6 bases not matched to a gene. CDR3 sequence: CASSLGTSVYTDTQYF. As DNA, the CDR3 is TGTGCCAGCAGCTTGGGGACTAGTGTCTACACAGATACGCAGTATTTT.

This clone was recorded a few times. The chain carries TRBV6-5 and TRBJ1-5; D is perhaps TRBD1 (6 bases). CDR1 and CDR2 from the germline V gene are MNHEY and SVGAGI. This CDR3 has 14 residues. Trimming took off 2 bases at V and 6 bases at J, with 11 bases between the two ends. The CDR3: CASSYGQGSQPQHF. The CDR3 region has the DNA TGTGCCAGCAGTTACGGCCAGGGGAGTCAGCCCCAGCATTTT.

The rearrangement uses TRBV5-1 and TRBJ2-7, with TRBD2 matching over 7 bases. This CDR3 contains 16 residues. With 4 bases clipped from V and 0 bases from J, the junction kept 10 bases outside the gene matches. CDR1 SGHRS and CDR2 YFSETQ come from the germline V gene. The CDR3: CASSQLLAQSSYEQYF. The CDR3 DNA reads as TGCGCCAGCAGCCAACTACTAGCGCAGAGCTCCTACGAGCAGTACTTC.

With respect to this clone: Within the sample, other DNA sequences also encode this same CDR3. The V and J genes are TRBV5-1 and TRBJ2-7, with 8 positions matching TRBD1. V lost 3 bases to trimming and J lost 1 base; unmatched junction nucleotides: 3. The CDR3 length is 14 residues. Germline loops: CDR1 SGHRS, CDR2 YFSETQ. The CDR3 region is CASSSDRVSYEQYF. The CDR3 DNA sequence: TGCGCCAGCAGCTCGGACAGGGTATCCTACGAGCAGTACTTC.

V is TRBV28 and J is TRBJ2-3; tentatively, D is TRBD1 (6 bases). Trimming removed 6 bases at V and 6 bases at J, with 22 bases between. The germline V gene has CDR1 MDHEN and CDR2 SYDVKM. The CDR3 has 16 amino acids. This chain's CDR3 is CASRASGGGQSDTQYF. The CDR3 DNA reads TGTGCCAGCAGGGCATCTGGGGGCGGTCAGTCGGATACGCAGTATTTT. Complete variable domain (other parts from reference TRBV28 and TRBJ2-3): DVKVTQSSRYLVKRTGEKVFLECVQDMDHENMFWYRQDPGLGLRLIYFSYDVKMKEKGDIPEGYSVSREKKERFSLILESASTNQTSMYLCASRASGGGQSDTQYFGPGTRLTVL.

CDR3 sequence reads: CSARDSSYEQYF. The CDR3 coding sequence is TGCAGCGCCAGGGACAGCTCCTACGAGCAGTACTTC. The rearrangement links TRBV29-1 to TRBJ2-7; 7 bases are a match to TRBD1. The junction had 3 bases not matched to a gene; V was cut back by 7 bases and J by 0 bases. CDR1 is SQVTM and CDR2 is ANQGSEA in the germline V gene. The CDR3 totals 12 residues.

The CDR3 loop is CASSYSAGGSTGELFF. In DNA form, the CDR3 reads TGTGCCAGCAGTTACTCAGCGGGAGGGAGCACCGGGGAGCTGTTTTTT. The chain links TRBV6-5 to TRBJ2-2; 10 nucleotides align to TRBD2. Germline lookup yields CDR1 MNHEY and CDR2 SVGAGI. This CDR3 contains 16 residues. Trimming removed 0 bases from V and 4 bases from J; junction bases left unmatched: 2.

The chain links TRBV6-6 to TRBJ2-1; TRBD1 might be the D (6 bases). Germline V gives CDR1 MNHNY, CDR2 SVGAGI (reference sequence). This CDR3 region has 14 residues. Deletions cut 0 bases from V and 6 bases from J, with 9 bases between. CDR3 DNA: TGTGCCAGCAGTTACTCGAACAGGGCCAATGAGCAGTTCTTC. Translation: CASSYSNRANEQFF.

This clone was observed a few times. This sequence joins TRBV28 and TRBJ1-2; D might be TRBD1 (5 bases). V was trimmed by 3 bases and J by 2 bases, leaving 7 bases between them. Germline-derived CDR1 and CDR2 are MDHEN and SYDVKM. This CDR3 contains 13 residues. For the CDR3, the DNA is TGTGCCAGCAGTTTCGGGGGGAACTATGGCTACACCTTC. Its protein product is CASSFGGNYGYTF.

In its sample, this clone was seen a few times. This rearrangement joins TRBV4-1 to TRBJ2-1; the match to TRBD2 covers 13 bases. Germline assignment: CDR1 MGHRA and CDR2 YSYEKL. The CDR3 loop spans 19 amino acids. V lost 1 base to trimming and J lost 7 bases; unmatched junction nucleotides: 13. The CDR3 DNA reads as TGCGCCAGCAGCCAAGGACCCCGCCCCGGGACTAGCGGGAAAAATGAGCAGTTCTTC. As protein: CASSQGPRPGTSGKNEQFF.

The chain uses TRBV29-1 and TRBJ2-2; 8 bases agree with TRBD2. The CDR3 consists of 14 residues. CDR1 SQVTM and CDR2 ANQGSEA come from the germline V gene. The CDR3 DNA follows: TGCAGTGCAGCGGGAGAAAGAGGGGCCGGGGAGCTGTTTTTT. This codes for CSAAGERGAGELFF.